This TCR beta chain was sequenced for a study of OX40 agonist ivuxolimab in advanced cancers. In the study overall: Enrollees could have had prior anti-PD-1, anti-PD-L1 or anti-CTLA-4 therapy, which more than 30% had received.

Using immunoSEQ multiplex PCR, the repertoire was profiled, and TCRdb retains in-frame clones only, with some absent. The profile shows over 70,000 clones, roughly 78% of them singletons. This clone was seen only once. The CDR3 contains 19 residues. V trimming: 3 bases; J trimming: 4 bases; junction bases outside the gene matches: 17. Germline V gene lookup returns CDR1 MGHRA and CDR2 YSYEKL. The chain is built from TRBV4-1 and TRBJ1-4; 7 bases fit TRBD1. Sequences were derived from CD4+ or CD8+ T cells sorted from blood, sampled in a trial of the OX40 agonist ivuxolimab. This receptor was identified in an adult with an advanced solid tumor such as melanoma, head and neck, liver or kidney cancer. CDR3 coding DNA: TGCGCCAGCAGCCAGGATAGGGGGCTATCGGGACCCATTAATGAAAAACTGTTTTTT. Its protein is CASSQDRGLSGPINEKLFF.